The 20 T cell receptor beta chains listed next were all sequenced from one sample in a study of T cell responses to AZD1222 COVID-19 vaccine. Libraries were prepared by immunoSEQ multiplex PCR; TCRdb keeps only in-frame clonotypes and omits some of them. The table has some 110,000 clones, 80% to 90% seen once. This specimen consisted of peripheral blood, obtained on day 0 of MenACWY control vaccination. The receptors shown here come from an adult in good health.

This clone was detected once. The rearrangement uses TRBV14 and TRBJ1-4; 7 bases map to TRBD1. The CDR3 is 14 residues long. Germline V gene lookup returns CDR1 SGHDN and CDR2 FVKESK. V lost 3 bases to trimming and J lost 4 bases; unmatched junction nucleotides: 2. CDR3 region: CASSQTGFNEKLFF. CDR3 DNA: TGTGCCAGCAGCCAGACAGGGTTTAATGAAAAACTGTTTTTT. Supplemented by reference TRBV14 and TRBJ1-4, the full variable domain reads EAGVTQFPSHSVIEKGQTVTLRCDPISGHDNLYWYRRVMGKEIKFLLHFVKESKQDESGMPNNRFLAERTGGTYSTLKVQPAELEDSGVYFCASSQTGFNEKLFFGSGTQLSVL.

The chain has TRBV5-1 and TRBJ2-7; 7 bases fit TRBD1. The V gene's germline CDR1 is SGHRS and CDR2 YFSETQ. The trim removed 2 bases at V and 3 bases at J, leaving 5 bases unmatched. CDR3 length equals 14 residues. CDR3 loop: CASSLQGQGYEQYF. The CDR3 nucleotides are TGCGCCAGCAGCTTACAGGGGCAAGGCTACGAGCAGTACTTC.

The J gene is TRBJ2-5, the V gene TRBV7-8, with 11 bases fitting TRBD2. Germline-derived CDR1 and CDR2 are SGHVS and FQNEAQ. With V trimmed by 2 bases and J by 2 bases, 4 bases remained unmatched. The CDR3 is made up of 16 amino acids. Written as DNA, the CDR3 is TGTGCCAGCAGCTTATCTAGCGGGGGGACTCAAGAGACCCAGTACTTC. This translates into CASSLSSGGTQETQYF.

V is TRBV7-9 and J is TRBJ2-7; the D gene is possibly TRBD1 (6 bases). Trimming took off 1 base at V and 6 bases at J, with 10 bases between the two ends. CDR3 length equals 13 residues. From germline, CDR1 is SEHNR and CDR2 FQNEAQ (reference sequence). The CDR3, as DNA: TGTGCCAGCAGCTTAGTACAGGGCAGCGAGCAGTACTTC. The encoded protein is CASSLVQGSEQYF.

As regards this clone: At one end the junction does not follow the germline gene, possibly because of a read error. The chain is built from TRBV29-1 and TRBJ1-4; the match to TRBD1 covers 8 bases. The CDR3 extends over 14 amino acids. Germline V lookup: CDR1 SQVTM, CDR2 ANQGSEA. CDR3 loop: CSVGGQGTYEKLFF. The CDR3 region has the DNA TGCAGCGTTGGCGGACAGGGAACTTATGAAAAACTGTTTTTT.

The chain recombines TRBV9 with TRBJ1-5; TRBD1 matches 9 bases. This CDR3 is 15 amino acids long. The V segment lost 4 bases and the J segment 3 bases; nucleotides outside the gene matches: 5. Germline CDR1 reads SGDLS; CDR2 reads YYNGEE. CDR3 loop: CASSRGDRVNQPQHF. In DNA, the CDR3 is TGTGCCAGCAGCCGGGGGGACAGGGTCAATCAGCCCCAGCATTTT.

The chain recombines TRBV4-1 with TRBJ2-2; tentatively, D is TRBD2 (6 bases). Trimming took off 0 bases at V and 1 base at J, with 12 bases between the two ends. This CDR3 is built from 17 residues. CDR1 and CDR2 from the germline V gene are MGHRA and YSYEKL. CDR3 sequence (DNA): TGCGCCAGCAGCCAAGATAGGCGGGGATTGAACACCGGGGAGCTGTTTTTT. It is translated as CASSQDRRGLNTGELFF.

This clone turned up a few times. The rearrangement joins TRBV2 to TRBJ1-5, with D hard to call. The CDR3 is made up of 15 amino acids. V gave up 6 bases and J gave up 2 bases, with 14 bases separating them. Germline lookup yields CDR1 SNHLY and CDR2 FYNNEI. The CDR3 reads CASRGQKLGNQPQHF. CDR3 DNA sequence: TGTGCCAGCAGGGGTCAGAAGCTCGGCAATCAGCCCCAGCATTTT.

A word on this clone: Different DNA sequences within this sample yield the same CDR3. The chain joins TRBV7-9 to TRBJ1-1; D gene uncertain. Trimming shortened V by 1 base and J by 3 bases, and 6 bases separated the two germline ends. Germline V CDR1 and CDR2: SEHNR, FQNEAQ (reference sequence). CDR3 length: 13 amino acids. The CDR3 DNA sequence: TGTGCCAGCAGCTTAGGGGAGGACACTGAAGCTTTCTTT. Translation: CASSLGEDTEAFF.

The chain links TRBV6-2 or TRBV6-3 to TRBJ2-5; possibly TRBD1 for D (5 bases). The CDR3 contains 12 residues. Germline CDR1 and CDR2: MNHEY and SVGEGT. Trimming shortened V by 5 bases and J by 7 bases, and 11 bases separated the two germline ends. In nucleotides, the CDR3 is TGTGCCAGCAGTCAGGGAATCGGGACCCAGTACTTC. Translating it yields CASSQGIGTQYF.

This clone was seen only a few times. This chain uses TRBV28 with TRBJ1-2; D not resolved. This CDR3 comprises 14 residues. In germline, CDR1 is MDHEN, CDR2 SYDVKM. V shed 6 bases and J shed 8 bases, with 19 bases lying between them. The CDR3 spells CASRVSLDGLGYTF. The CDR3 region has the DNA TGTGCCAGCAGGGTATCACTCGATGGGCTAGGCTACACCTTC.

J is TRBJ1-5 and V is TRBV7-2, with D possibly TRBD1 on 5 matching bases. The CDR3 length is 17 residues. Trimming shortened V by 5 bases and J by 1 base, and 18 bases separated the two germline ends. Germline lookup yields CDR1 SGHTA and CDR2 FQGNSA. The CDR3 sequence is CASSKSGGIKSNQPQHF. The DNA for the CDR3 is TGTGCCAGCAGCAAAAGCGGGGGAATAAAGAGCAATCAGCCCCAGCATTTT.

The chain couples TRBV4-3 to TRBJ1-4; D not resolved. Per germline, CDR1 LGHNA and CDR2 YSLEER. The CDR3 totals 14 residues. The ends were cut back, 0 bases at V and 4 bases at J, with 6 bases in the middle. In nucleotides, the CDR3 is TGCGCCAGCAGCCAAGATCTGGGTAATGAAAAACTGTTTTTT. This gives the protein CASSQDLGNEKLFF.

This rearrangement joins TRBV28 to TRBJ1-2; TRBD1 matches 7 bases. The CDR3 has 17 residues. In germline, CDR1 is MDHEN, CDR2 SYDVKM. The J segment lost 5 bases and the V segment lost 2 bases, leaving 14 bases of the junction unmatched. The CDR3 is CASSLDRDKARYYGYTF. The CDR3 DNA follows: TGTGCCAGCAGTTTAGACAGGGACAAAGCTCGTTATTATGGCTACACCTTC.

The CDR3 sequence is CASSSLTGVGGGYTF. Written as DNA, the CDR3 is TGTGCCAGCAGTTCCCTGACAGGGGTAGGGGGTGGCTACACCTTC. V is TRBV27 and J is TRBJ1-2; TRBD1 agrees at 8 bases. Unmatched junction bases numbered 11, after V lost 4 bases and J lost 7 bases. This CDR3 is 15 amino acids long. Germline CDR1 reads MNHEY; CDR2 reads SMNVEV (reference sequence).

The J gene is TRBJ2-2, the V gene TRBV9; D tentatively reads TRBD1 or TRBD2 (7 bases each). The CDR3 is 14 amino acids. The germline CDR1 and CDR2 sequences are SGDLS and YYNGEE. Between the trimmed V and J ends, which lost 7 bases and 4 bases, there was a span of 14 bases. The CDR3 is CASRGDSSTGELFF. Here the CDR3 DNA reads TGTGCCAGCCGGGGGGACAGCAGCACCGGGGAGCTGTTTTTT.

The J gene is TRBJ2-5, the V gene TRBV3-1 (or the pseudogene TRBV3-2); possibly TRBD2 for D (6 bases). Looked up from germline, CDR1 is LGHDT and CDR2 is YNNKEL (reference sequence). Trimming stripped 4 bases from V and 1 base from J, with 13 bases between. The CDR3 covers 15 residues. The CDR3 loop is CASSPRAGLQETQYF. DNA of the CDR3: TGTGCCAGCAGCCCCCGAGCGGGCCTCCAAGAGACCCAGTACTTC.

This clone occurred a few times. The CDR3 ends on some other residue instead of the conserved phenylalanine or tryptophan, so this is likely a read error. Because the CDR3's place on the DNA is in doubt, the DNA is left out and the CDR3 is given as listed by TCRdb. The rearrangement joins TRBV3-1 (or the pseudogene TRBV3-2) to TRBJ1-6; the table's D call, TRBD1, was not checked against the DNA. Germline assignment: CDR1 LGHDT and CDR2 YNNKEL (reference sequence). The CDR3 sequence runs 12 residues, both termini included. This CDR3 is CASSLGRQSRGS.

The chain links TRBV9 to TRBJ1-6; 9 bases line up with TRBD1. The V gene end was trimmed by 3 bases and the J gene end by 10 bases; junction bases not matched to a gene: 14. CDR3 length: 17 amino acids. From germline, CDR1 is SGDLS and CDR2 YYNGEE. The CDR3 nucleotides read TGTGCCAGCAGCGGAACAGGGGGCGCCGAAGGAGGGTCACCCCTCCACTTT. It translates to CASSGTGGAEGGSPLHF.

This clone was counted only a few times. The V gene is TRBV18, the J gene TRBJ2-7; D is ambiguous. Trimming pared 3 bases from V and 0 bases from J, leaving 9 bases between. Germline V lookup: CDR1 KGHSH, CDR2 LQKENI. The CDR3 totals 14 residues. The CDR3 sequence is CASSPRHDSYEQYF. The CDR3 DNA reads TGTGCCAGCTCACCTCGACACGACTCCTACGAGCAGTACTTC.